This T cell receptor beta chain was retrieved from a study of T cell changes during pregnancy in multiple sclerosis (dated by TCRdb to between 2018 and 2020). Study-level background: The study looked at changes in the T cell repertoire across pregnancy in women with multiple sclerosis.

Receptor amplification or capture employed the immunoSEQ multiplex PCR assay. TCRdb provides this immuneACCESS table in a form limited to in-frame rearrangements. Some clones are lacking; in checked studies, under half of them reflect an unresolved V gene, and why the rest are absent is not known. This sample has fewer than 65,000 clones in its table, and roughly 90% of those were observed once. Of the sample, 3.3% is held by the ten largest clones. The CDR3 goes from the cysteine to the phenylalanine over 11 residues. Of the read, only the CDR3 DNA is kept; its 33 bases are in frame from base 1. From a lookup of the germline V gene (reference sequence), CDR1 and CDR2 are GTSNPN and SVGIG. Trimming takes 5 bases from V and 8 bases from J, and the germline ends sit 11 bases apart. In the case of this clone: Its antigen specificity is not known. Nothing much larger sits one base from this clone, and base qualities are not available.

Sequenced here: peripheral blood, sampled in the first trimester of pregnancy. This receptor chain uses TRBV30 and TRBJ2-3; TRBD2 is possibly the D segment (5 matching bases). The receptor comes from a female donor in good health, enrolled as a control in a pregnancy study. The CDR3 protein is CAWEERATQYF. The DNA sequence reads TGTGCCTGGGAGGAGAGGGCTACGCAGTATTTT.